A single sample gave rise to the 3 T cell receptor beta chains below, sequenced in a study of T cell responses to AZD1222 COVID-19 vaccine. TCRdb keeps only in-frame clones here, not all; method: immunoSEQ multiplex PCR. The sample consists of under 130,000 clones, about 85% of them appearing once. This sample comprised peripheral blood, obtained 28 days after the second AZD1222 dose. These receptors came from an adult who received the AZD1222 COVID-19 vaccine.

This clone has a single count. The DNA of the CDR3 is TGTGCCAGTAGTCGACTAGCGGGAAACAATGAGCAGTTCTTC. This translates into CASSRLAGNNEQFF. The chain uses TRBV19 and TRBJ2-1; the match to TRBD2 covers 11 bases. The germline V gene encodes CDR1 LNHDA and CDR2 SQIVND (reference sequence). With 5 bases clipped from V and 5 bases from J, the junction kept 2 bases outside the gene matches. This CDR3 is 14 amino acids long. The variable domain in full, completed from reference TRBV19 and TRBJ2-1, reads DGGITQSPKYLFRKEGQNVTLSCEQNLNHDAMYWYRQDPGQGLRLIYYSQIVNDFQKGDIAEGYSVSREKKESFPLTVTSAQKNPTAFYLCASSRLAGNNEQFFGPGTRLTVL.

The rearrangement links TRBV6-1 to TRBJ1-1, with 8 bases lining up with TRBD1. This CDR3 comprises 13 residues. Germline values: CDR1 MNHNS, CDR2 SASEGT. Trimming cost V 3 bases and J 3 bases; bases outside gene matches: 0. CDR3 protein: CASSETGDTEAFF. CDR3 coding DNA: TGTGCCAGCAGTGAGACAGGGGACACTGAAGCTTTCTTT.

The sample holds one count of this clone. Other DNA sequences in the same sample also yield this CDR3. CDR3 in DNA: TGTGCCTGGAGTGTACTGGATACGCAGTATTTT. Translated: CAWSVLDTQYF. The V gene is TRBV30, the J gene TRBJ2-3, with unresolved D. The ends were cut back, 0 bases at V and 6 bases at J, with 4 bases in the middle. The germline V gene has CDR1 GTSNPN and CDR2 SVGIG (reference sequence). CDR3 length: 11 amino acids.